Below, 7 T cell receptor beta chains from the same sample are listed, as sequenced in a study of shared clonotypes between healthy human individuals. Some clones are missing from TCRdb's copy, which holds only in-frame ones; the method was immunoSEQ multiplex PCR. The sample records approximately 1.1 million clones, approximately 80% being singletons. The specimen sequenced was memory CD4+ T cells from PBMCs. The subset was: CD45RA-negative fraction. These TCRs come from a man younger than 30 in good health. Some clones in this sample may be carry-over from other donors' samples.

The chain carries TRBV29-1 and TRBJ1-1, with D perhaps TRBD1 (5 bases). The CDR3 sequence is 12 residues long. CDR1 is SQVTM, CDR2 ANQGSEA, per germline. Trimming stripped 7 bases from V and 1 base from J, with 10 bases between. Written as DNA, the CDR3 is TGCAGCGGTTCTGACAGGAACACTGAAGCTTTCTTT. It codes for CSGSDRNTEAFF.

The V gene is TRBV15, the J gene TRBJ2-7; possibly TRBD2 for D (5 bases). CDR3 length: 15 residues. V lost 0 bases and J lost 2, with 11 bases in between. The germline CDR1 and CDR2 sequences are LNHNV and YYDKDF (reference sequence). The CDR3, as DNA: TGTGCCACCAGCAGAGACCGGGGAATTACCTACGAGCAGTACTTC. Protein sequence: CATSRDRGITYEQYF.

The rearrangement joins TRBV5-1 to TRBJ2-5; D gene uncertain. The CDR3 runs to 15 residues. V was pared by 0 bases and J by 4 bases, with 13 bases between. Germline CDR1 and CDR2: SGHRS and YFSETQ. This CDR3 reads CASSLAASPRETQYF. In DNA form, the CDR3 reads TGCGCCAGCAGCTTGGCCGCCAGTCCAAGAGAGACCCAGTACTTC.

The rearrangement joins TRBV7-2 to TRBJ2-1, with TRBD1 matching 10 bases. The CDR3 contains 17 residues. Per germline, CDR1 SGHTA and CDR2 FQGNSA. V gave up 0 bases and J gave up 6 bases; unmatched junction bases: 8. DNA for the CDR3: TGTGCCAGCAGCTTAGCCCTCGGACAGGGGGTTTTCAATGAGCAGTTCTTC. It specifies CASSLALGQGVFNEQFF. The full variable domain, in which reference TRBV7-2 and TRBJ2-1 provide the parts outside the CDR3, is GAGVSQSPSNKVTEKGKDVELRCDPISGHTALYWYRQSLGQGLEFLIYFQGNSAPDKSGLPSDRFSAERTGGSVSTLTIQRTQQEDSAVYLCASSLALGQGVFNEQFFGPGTRLTVL.

The V and J genes are TRBV18 and TRBJ1-2; D is possibly TRBD1 (6 bases). This CDR3 contains 16 residues. CDR1 KGHSH and CDR2 LQKENI come from the germline V gene. The V and J ends lost 1 base and 4 bases respectively, with 16 bases between them. Here the CDR3 reads CASSPLGGGEGYGYTF. Here the CDR3 DNA reads TGTGCCAGCTCACCACTAGGGGGGGGCGAAGGCTATGGCTACACCTTC.

V and J are TRBV28 and TRBJ1-5; maybe TRBD1 (6 bases). Germline V gives CDR1 MDHEN, CDR2 SYDVKM. The CDR3 has 15 residues. The germline V and J ends were trimmed by 2 bases and 4 bases, with 12 bases remaining between them. DNA of the CDR3: TGTGCCAGCAGTTTAGGGTCGACAGGTAATCAGCCCCAGCATTTT. Translated: CASSLGSTGNQPQHF.

The chain links TRBV2 to TRBJ2-5; 9 bases map to TRBD1. CDR1 SNHLY and CDR2 FYNNEI come from the germline V gene. The CDR3 runs to 15 residues. Germline trimming cut 4 bases from V and 2 bases from J; bases unmatched to any gene: 5. Here the CDR3 DNA reads TGTGCCAGCAGTGCCGGGGACAGGGCACAAGAGACCCAGTACTTC. This encodes CASSAGDRAQETQYF.